This T cell receptor beta chain appears in the sequencing data of a study of blood T cell repertoires in COVID-19. Overall study: Sites in the United States, Italy and Spain provided acute and convalescent COVID-19 samples. From T cells, B-cell-depleted T cells, or PBMCs came the material, which was cDNA or gDNA.

Authors' analysis steps: For nucleated cells, counts were estimated from reference gene primer amplification. Produced via immunoSEQ multiplex PCR; TCRdb's table is partial and in-frame only. V, J and clone size were drawn from that table, and D and trimming were deduced from the DNA. Found here are some 130,000 clones, around nine tenths of them singletons; the top ten hold 11%. Patients at the Seattle site were enrolled during active infection and followed longitudinally. The CDR3 spans 14 residues. Germline CDR1 SGHRS, CDR2 YFSETQ. Between the trimmed V and J ends, which lost 2 bases and 2 bases, there was a span of 8 bases.

The sequence came from a woman in her seventies with COVID-19, enrolled during active disease. Sequencing was carried out using peripheral blood. This chain uses TRBV5-1 with TRBJ1-3; tentative D call: TRBD1 (5 bases). CDR3 DNA sequence: TGCGCCAGCAGCTTAGGGACTACTGGAAACACCATATATTTT. Its protein is CASSLGTTGNTIYF.